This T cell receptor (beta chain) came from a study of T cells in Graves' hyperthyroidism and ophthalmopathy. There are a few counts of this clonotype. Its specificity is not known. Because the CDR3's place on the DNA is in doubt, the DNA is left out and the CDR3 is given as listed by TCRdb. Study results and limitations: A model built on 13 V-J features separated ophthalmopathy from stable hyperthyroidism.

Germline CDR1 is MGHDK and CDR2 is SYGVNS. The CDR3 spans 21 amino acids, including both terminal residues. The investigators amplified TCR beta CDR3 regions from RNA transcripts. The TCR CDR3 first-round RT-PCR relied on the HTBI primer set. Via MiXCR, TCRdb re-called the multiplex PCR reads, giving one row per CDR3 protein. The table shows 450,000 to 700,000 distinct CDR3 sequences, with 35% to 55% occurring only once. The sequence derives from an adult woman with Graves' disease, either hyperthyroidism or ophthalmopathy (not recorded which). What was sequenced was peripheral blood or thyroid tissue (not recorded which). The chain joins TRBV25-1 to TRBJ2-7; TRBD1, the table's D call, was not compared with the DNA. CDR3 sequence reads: CASSFYICSAGRDRAVYEQYF.